One and the same sample provided the 8 T cell receptor delta chains below, sequenced in a study of Vδ1+ human thymocytes. Overall study results and limits: Thymic TRG and TRD repertoires appeared highly polyclonal.

No antigen has been identified for these receptors. RNA was extracted from the cells and then reverse transcribed. Multiplex PCR used pooled V-gene forward primers and a constant-region reverse primer to amplify CDR3s. TCRdb redid clone calling on the multiplex PCR reads using CATT. In the table there are some 27,000 delta-chain clones, 7.4% of which are singletons. Source material: Vdelta1+ gamma-delta thymocytes from the thymus. The subset was: FACS-sorted CD3+ TCRalphabeta- TCRVdelta1+ TCRVdelta2- thymocytes. The receptors were sampled from a girl in the first two years of life who had congenital heart surgery.

The J gene call is TRDJ1, but no V gene call exists; the DNA was not compared with TRDD3, the D call given in the table. The CDR3 covers 25 residues. CDR3 residues: CALGESYVPTGGGLLKPQATDKLIF. The CDR3 DNA reads TGTGCTCTTGGGGAATCCTACGTCCCTACTGGGGGAGGTCTTCTGAAACCCCAGGCCACCGATAAACTCATCTTT.

J is TRDJ1 and V is TRDV1; D unresolved. CDR3 length: 17 amino acids. V lost 2 bases, J lost 11 bases, and 27 bases lay in between. Per the germline V gene, CDR1 is TSWWSYY and CDR2 is QGS. The CDR3, as DNA: TGTGCTCTTGGGGAATTTAAGGGTACTCCGCCCCCCACCTCCCTCATCTTT. It is translated as CALGEFKGTPPPTSLIF.

This clone was observed a handful of times. V and J are TRDV1 and TRDJ1; D remains ambiguous. The V end was cut by 2 bases, the J end by 0 bases, with 19 bases between. Germline-derived CDR1 and CDR2 are TSWWSYY and QGS. The CDR3 has 18 residues. Here the CDR3 DNA reads TGTGCTCTTGGGGAAAAGCTTCGAGTCCCTCTACACACCGATAAACTCATCTTT. The encoded protein is CALGEKLRVPLHTDKLIF.

The rearrangement links TRDV1 to TRDJ1, with TRDD3 matching over 8 bases. Germline V gene lookup returns CDR1 TSWWSYY and CDR2 QGS. Losses at the gene ends were 1 base for V and 8 bases for J; bases not matched to a gene: 9. The CDR3 runs 15 residues. DNA for the CDR3: TGTGCTCTTGGGGAACGGGGGCTGGGGGAAGAAAAACTCATCTTT. This encodes CALGERGLGEEKLIF.

This clone was observed a handful of times. The chain is built from TRDV1 and TRDJ1; 9 bases are a match to TRDD3. Germline lookup yields CDR1 TSWWSYY and CDR2 QGS. J lost 4 bases, V lost 1 base, and 16 bases had no gene match. The CDR3 is 19 residues long. Here the CDR3 DNA reads TGTGCTCTTGGGGAACGCTCTAACTTACTGGGGGACGACATCGATAAACTCATCTTT. Translating gives CALGERSNLLGDDIDKLIF.

This clone was seen only a few times. The same CDR3 arises from other DNA sequences in this sample as well. V is TRDV1 and J is TRDJ1; TRDD3 matches 7 bases. Germline lookup yields CDR1 TSWWSYY and CDR2 QGS. V lost 0 bases to trimming and J lost 0 bases; unmatched junction nucleotides: 19. The CDR3 contains 21 residues. CDR3 in DNA: TGTGCTCTTGGGGAACTTTCCCTACGGTGTGGGATACTCCGATACACCGATAAACTCATCTTT. This sequence encodes CALGELSLRCGILRYTDKLIF.

This clone was seen a few times. This sequence joins TRDV1 and TRDJ1; D is possibly TRDD3 (5 bases). The ends were cut back, 5 bases at V and 0 bases at J, with 13 bases in the middle. CDR3 length equals 15 residues. CDR1 is TSWWSYY, CDR2 QGS, per germline. CDR3 loop: CALGILGGDTDKLIF. CDR3 nucleotide sequence: TGTGCTCTTGGGATACTAGGGGGTGACACCGATAAACTCATCTTT.

The V gene is TRDV1, the J gene TRDJ1; 10 bases agree with TRDD3. Trimming removed 3 bases from V and 4 bases from J; junction bases left unmatched: 17. Germline V lookup: CDR1 TSWWSYY, CDR2 QGS. This CDR3 has 19 amino acids. This chain's CDR3 is CALGESRGGYALKDDKLIF. The CDR3, as DNA: TGTGCTCTTGGGGAGTCTCGAGGGGGATACGCGCTTAAGGACGATAAACTCATCTTT.